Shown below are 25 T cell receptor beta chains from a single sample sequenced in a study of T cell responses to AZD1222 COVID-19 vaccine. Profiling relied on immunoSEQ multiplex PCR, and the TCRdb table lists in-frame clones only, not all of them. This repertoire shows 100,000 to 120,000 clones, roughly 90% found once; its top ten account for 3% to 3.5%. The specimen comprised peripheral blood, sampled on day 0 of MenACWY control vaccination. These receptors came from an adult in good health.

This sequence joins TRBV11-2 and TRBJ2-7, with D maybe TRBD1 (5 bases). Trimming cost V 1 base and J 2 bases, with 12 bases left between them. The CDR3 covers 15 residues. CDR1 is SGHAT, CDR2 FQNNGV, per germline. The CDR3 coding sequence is TGTGCCAGCAGCTTAGGGTTGGGGCACCCCTACGAGCAGTACTTC. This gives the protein CASSLGLGHPYEQYF. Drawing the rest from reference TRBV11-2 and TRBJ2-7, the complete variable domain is EAGVAQSPRYKIIEKRQSVAFWCNPISGHATLYWYQQILGQGPKLLIQFQNNGVVDDSQLPKDRFSAERLKGVDSTLKIQPAKLEDSAVYLCASSLGLGHPYEQYFGPGTRLTVT.

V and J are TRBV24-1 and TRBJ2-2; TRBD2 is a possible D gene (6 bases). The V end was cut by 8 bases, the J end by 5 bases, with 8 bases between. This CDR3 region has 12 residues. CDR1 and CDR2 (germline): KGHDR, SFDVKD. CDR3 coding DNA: TGTGCCACCAAAGGAGGGACCGGGGAGCTGTTTTTT. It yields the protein CATKGGTGELFF.

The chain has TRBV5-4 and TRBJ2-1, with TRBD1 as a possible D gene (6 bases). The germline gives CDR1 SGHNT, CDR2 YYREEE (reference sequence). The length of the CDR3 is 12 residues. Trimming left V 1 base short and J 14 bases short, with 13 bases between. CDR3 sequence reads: CASSLRDKKEFF. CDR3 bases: TGTGCCAGCAGCTTGAGGGACAAAAAGGAGTTCTTC.

Here the CDR3 reads CASSVGAGADTQYF. In DNA form, the CDR3 reads TGTGCCAGCAGTGTGGGGGCGGGCGCGGATACGCAGTATTTT. The chain links TRBV7-2 to TRBJ2-3; tentatively, D is TRBD1 (6 bases). The CDR3 covers 14 residues. Germline assignment: CDR1 SGHTA and CDR2 FQGNSA. V was clipped by 6 bases and J by 6 bases, with 16 bases between them.

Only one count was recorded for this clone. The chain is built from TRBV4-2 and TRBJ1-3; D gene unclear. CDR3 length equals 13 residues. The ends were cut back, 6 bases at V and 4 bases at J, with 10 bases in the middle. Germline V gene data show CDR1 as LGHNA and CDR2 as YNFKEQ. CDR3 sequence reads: CASRTSTGNTIYF. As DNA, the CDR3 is TGTGCCAGCAGGACTTCCACAGGAAACACCATATATTTT.

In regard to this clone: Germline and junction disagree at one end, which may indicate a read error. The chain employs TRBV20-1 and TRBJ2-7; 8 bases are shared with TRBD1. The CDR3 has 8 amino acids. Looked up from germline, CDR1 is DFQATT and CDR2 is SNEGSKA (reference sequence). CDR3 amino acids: CRAGTGGF. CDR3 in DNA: TGCAGGGCTGGGACAGGTGGCTTC.

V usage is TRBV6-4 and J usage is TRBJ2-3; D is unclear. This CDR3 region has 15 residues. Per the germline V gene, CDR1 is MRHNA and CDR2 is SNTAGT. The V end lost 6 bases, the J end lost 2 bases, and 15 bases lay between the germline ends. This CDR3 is CASSASFFDTDTQYF. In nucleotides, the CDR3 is TGTGCCAGCAGCGCTAGTTTTTTCGACACAGATACGCAGTATTTT.

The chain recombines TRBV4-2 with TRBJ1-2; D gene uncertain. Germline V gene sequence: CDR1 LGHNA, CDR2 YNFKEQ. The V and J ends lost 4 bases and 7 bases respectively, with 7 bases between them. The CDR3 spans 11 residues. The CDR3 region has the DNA TGTGCCAGCAGCCGGCTCGGTGGCTACACCTTC. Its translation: CASSRLGGYTF.

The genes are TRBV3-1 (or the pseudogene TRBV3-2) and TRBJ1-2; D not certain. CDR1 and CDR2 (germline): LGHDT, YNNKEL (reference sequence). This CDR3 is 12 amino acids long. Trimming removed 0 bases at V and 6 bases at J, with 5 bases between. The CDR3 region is CASSQDFHGYTF. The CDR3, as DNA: TGTGCCAGCAGCCAAGATTTTCATGGCTACACCTTC.

The CDR3, as DNA: TGTGCCAGCAACCGGTGGGAGGCGACAGGAGAAGCTTTCTTT. Translated, it gives CASNRWEATGEAFF. The chain couples TRBV7-9 to TRBJ1-1; possibly TRBD1 for D (6 bases). Trimming cost V 7 bases and J 8 bases, with 20 bases left between them. The CDR3 is made up of 14 amino acids. Germline lookup yields CDR1 SEHNR and CDR2 FQNEAQ (reference sequence).

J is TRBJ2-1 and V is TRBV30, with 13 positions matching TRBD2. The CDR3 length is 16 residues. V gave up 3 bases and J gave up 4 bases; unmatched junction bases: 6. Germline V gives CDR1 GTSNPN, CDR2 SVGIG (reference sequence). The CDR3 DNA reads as TGTGCCTGGAGCAGGACTAGCGGGGGCCTTTACAATGAGCAGTTCTTC. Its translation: CAWSRTSGGLYNEQFF.

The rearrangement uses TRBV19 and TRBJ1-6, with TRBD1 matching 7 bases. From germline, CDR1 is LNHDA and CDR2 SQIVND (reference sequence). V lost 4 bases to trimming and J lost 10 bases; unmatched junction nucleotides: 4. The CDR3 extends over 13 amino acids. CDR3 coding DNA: TGTGCCAGTAGTACCACAGGGGACTCACCCCTCCACTTT. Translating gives CASSTTGDSPLHF.

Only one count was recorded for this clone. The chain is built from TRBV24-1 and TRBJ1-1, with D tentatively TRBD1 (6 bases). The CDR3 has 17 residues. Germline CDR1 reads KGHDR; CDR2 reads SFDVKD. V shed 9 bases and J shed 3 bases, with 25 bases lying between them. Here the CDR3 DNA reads TGTGCCACCCCACTTTATTTCTCAGGGGTTCGGGACACTGAAGCTTTCTTT. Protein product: CATPLYFSGVRDTEAFF.

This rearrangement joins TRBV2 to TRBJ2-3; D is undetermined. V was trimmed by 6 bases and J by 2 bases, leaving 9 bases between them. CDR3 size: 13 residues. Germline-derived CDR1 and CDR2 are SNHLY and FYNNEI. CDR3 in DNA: TGTGCCAGCAGATCCGACTTCACAGATACGCAGTATTTT. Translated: CASRSDFTDTQYF.

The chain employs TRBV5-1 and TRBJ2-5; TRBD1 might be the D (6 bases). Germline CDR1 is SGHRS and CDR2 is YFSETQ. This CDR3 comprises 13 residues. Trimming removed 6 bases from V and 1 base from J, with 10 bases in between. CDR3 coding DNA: TGCGCCAGCAATGCAGGGGTCCAAGAGACCCAGTACTTC. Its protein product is CASNAGVQETQYF.

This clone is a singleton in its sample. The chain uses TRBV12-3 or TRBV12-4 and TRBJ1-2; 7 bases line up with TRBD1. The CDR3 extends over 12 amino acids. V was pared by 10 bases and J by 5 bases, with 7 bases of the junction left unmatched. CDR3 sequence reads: CAIRDSGYGYTF. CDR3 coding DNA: TGTGCCATCAGGGACAGCGGGTATGGCTACACCTTC.

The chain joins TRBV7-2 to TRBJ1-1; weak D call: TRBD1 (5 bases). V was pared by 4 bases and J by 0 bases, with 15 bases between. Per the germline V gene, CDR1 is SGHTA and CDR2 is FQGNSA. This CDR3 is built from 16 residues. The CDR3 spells CASSSRWGSLNTEAFF. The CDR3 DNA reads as TGTGCCAGCAGCTCTCGGTGGGGGTCCCTGAACACTGAAGCTTTCTTT.

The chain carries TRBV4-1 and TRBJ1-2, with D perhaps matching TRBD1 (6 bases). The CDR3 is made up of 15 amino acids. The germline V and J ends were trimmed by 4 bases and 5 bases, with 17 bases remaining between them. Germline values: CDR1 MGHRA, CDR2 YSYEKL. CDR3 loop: CASSRGTTGVYGYTF. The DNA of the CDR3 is TGCGCCAGCAGCCGCGGGACAACAGGAGTGTATGGCTACACCTTC.

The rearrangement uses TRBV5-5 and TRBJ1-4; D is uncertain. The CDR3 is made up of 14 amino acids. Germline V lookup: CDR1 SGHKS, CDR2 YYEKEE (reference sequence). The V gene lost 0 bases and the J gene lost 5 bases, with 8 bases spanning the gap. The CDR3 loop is CASSLVVGNEKLFF. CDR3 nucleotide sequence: TGTGCCAGCAGCTTGGTAGTGGGGAATGAAAAACTGTTTTTT.

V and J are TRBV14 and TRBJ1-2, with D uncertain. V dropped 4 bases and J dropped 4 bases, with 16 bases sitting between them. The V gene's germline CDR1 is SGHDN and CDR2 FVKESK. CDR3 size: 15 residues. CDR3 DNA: TGTGCCAGCAGCCTTTCGGCGGGCACCTTCTATGGCTACACCTTC. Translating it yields CASSLSAGTFYGYTF.

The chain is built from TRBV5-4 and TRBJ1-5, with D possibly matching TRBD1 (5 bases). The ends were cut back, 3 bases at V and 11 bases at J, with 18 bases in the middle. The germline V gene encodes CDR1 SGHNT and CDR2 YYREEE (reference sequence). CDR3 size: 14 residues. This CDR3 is CASSSQGSPLAQHF. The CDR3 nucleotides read TGTGCCAGCAGCTCCCAGGGATCCCCTCTGGCCCAGCATTTT.

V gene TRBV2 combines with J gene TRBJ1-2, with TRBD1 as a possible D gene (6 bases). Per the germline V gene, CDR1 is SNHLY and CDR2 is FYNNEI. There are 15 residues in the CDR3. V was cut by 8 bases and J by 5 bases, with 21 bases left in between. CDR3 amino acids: CASGPLRQVLYGYTF. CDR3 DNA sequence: TGTGCCAGCGGGCCATTGAGACAGGTTTTATATGGCTACACCTTC.

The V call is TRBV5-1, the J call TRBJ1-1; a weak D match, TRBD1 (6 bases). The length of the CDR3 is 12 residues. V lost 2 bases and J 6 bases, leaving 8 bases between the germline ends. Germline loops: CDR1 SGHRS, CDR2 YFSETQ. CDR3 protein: CASSFRGPEAFF. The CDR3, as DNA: TGCGCCAGCAGCTTCCGGGGGCCTGAAGCTTTCTTT.

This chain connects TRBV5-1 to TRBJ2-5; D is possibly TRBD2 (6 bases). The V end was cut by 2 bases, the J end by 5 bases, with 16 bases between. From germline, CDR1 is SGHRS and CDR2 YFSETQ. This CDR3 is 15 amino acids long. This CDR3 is CASSFGGTQAETQYF. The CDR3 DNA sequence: TGCGCCAGCAGCTTTGGAGGGACCCAAGCGGAGACCCAGTACTTC.

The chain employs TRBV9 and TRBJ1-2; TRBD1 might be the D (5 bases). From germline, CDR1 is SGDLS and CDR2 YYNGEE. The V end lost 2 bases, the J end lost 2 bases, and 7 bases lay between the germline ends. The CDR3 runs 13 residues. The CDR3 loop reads CASSVRENYGYTF. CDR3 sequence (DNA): TGTGCCAGCAGCGTCAGGGAGAACTATGGCTACACCTTC.